Listed below are T cell receptor beta chains from one sample, sequenced in a study of tumor-infiltrating lymphocytes in primary liver carcinoma. MiXCR, applied by TCRdb to the multiplex PCR reads, yields one record per CDR3 protein. This table has 55,000 to 65,000 distinct CDR3 sequences, 55% to 75% appearing once. What was sequenced was liver tumor tissue from sampling region 2. Source of these receptors: a man in his forties with primary liver carcinoma and hepatitis B virus infection. The CDR3 runs from the conserved cysteine through the conserved F or W. Fields, in order: D gene, clone size, V gene, J gene, CDR3 protein, CDR3 DNA. The D gene is left open where the match is weak. Clone sizes are given selectively: once, few, many, or a class where the clone is expanded.

NA	few	TRBV5-5	TRBJ2-5	CASSFRLRGNLGETQYF	TGTGCCAGCAGCTTTCGACTACGAGGAAACCTGGGTGAGACCCAGTACTTC
TRBD1	few	TRBV10-3	TRBJ1-2	CATGTGGRRYNF	TGTGCCACCGGGACAGGGGGAAGGCGCTACAACTTC
NA	NA	TRBV29-1	TRBJ2-5	CNVHTGTEEPQYF	TGCAACGTCCACACTGGAACGGAAGAACCCCAGTACTTC
NA	NA	TRBV12-3/TRBV12-4	TRBJ2-7	CASSFVGVKEQYF	TGTGCCAGCAGTTTTGTAGGGGTTAAGGAGCAGTACTTC
NA	NA	TRBV12-3/TRBV12-4	TRBJ2-7	CASRPMGEQEQYF	TGTGCCAGCAGGCCCATGGGGGAGCAAGAGCAGTACTTC
TRBD1	NA	TRBV10-3	TRBJ2-7	CAISAGDSRTEQYF	TGTGCCATCAGTGCTGGGGACAGTCGGACCGAGCAGTACTTC
TRBD1	NA	TRBV11-2	TRBJ2-5	CTSSQTPGRGKGTQYF	TGTACAAGCAGCCAAACTCCTGGCAGGGGGAAAGGGACCCAGTACTTC
TRBD1	NA	TRBV29-1	TRBJ2-7	CSVKGQGAGNEQYF	TGCAGCGTTAAAGGACAGGGGGCAGGCAACGAGCAGTACTTC
NA	NA	TRBV24-1	TRBJ2-1	CDISDLGNEQFF	TGTGACATCAGTGATTTAGGGAATGAGCAGTTCTTC
NA	NA	TRBV7-9	TRBJ1-1	CASSLSRVGAFF	TGTGCAAGCAGCTTAAGTAGGGTGGGAGCTTTCTTT